What follows is one TCR beta chain and its context. Per germline, CDR1 SGDLS and CDR2 YYNGEE. The CDR3 spans 13 residues. J was trimmed by 2 bases and V by 5 bases; bases with no gene match: 2. This sample stems from a study of CD8+ T cells in alopecia areata. Study at large: Treated patients swallowed 5 to 10 mg of oral tofacitinib twice daily.

cDNA reverse transcribed from extracted RNA served as the sequencing template. Here immunoSEQ multiplex PCR was the method, and the copy in TCRdb shows in-frame clones only, minus some. The table includes hundreds of thousands of clones, roughly two thirds detected once. Source: CD4+ T cells sorted from blood, taken at week 0. The genes are TRBV9 and TRBJ2-7; the match to TRBD1 covers 9 bases. The clonotype was recovered from a human donor with alopecia areata. Written as DNA, the CDR3 is TGTGCCAGCAGTAGGGACAGGGCCTACGAGCAGTACTTC. Its protein product is CASSRDRAYEQYF.